Sequencing of this T cell receptor (beta chain) was carried out in a study of breast tumors, draining lymph nodes, adjacent tissues. Study-level findings and limits: Tumor repertoires ranked between lymph nodes and nontumor tissue in diversity, with V and J gene preferences.

In the case of this clonotype: Its antigen remains unknown.

MiXCR was run by TCRdb on the multiplex PCR reads, yielding one entry per CDR3 protein. This table holds under 110,000 distinct CDR3 sequences, roughly 29% found once. Samples came from axillary lymph nodes draining the breast cancer. Sequenced sample: axillary lymph node tissue. This clonotype originated in a female donor with breast cancer. Some clones in this sample may be carry-over from other donors' samples.

Here the CDR3 reads CASSPVGSGANVLTF. The CDR3 bases are TGTGCCAGCAGTCCGGTTGGCTCTGGGGCCAACGTCCTGACTTTC. The V call is TRBV28, the J call TRBJ2-6, with D hard to call. CDR3 length equals 15 residues. Between the trimmed V and J ends, which lost 5 bases and 0 bases, there was a span of 8 bases. CDR1 is MDHEN, CDR2 SYDVKM, per germline.